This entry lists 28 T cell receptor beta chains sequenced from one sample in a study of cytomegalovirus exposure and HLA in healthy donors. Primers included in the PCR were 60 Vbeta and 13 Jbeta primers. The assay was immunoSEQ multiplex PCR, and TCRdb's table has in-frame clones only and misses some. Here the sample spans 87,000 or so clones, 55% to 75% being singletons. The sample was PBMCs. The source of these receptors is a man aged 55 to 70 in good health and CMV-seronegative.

The CDR3 DNA is TGCGCCAGCAGTGAGACCGTAGCCGGGACTAGCGGGGGAAGCACAGATACGCAGTATTTT. This codes for CASSETVAGTSGGSTDTQYF. The chain has TRBV10-1 and TRBJ2-3; 14 positions agree with TRBD2. CDR1 is WNHNN and CDR2 is SYGVQD in the germline V gene (reference sequence). The CDR3 runs to 20 residues. J lost 0 bases, V lost 2 bases, and 10 bases had no gene match.

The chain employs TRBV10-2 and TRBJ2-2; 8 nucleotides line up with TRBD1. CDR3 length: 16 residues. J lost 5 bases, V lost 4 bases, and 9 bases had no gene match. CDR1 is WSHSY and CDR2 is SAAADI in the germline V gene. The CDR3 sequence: CASSGPGQVVTGELFF. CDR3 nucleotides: TGCGCCAGCAGTGGACCGGGACAGGTGGTTACCGGGGAGCTGTTTTTT.

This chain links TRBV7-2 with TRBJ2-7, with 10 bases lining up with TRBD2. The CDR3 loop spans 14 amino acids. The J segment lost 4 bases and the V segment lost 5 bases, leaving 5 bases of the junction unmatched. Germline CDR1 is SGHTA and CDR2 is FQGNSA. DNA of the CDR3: TGTGCCAGCAGCCAAGCGGGAGGGCCGTACGAGCAGTACTTC. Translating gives CASSQAGGPYEQYF.

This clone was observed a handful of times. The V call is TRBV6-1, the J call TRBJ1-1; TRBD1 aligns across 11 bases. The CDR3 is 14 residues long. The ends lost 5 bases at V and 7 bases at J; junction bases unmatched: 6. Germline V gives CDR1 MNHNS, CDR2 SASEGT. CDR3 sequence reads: CASSTRTGGGEAFF. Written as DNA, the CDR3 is TGTGCCAGCAGTACCCGGACAGGGGGCGGTGAAGCTTTCTTT.

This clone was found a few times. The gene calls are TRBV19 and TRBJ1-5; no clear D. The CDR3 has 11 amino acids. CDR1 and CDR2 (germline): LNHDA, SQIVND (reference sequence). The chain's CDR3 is CRVFSYQPQHF. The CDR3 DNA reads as TGTCGTGTGTTTAGTTATCAGCCCCAGCATTTT.

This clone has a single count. The CDR3 DNA is TGTGCCAGCAGCTTACGAGGTTGGGCAGCCAAGGGGGATACGCAGTATTTT. Translating it yields CASSLRGWAAKGDTQYF. V is TRBV11-2 and J is TRBJ2-3, with a tentative D call TRBD1 (5 bases). Trimming stripped 2 bases from V and 6 bases from J, with 21 bases between. CDR3 length equals 17 residues. Germline lookup yields CDR1 SGHAT and CDR2 FQNNGV.

CDR3 amino acids: CASSPRTETGEAFF. The DNA for the CDR3 is TGTGCCAGCAGCCCTCGAACTGAGACAGGGGAAGCTTTCTTT. The chain uses TRBV9 and TRBJ1-1; 7 bases fit TRBD1. CDR1 is SGDLS, CDR2 YYNGEE, per germline. The CDR3 has 14 residues. Trimming cost V 4 bases and J 8 bases; bases outside gene matches: 11.

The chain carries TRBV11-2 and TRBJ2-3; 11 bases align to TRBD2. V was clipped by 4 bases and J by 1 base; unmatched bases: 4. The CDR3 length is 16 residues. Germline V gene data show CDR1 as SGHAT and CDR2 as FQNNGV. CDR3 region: CASSSGTSGRTDTQYF. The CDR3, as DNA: TGTGCCAGCAGCTCAGGGACTAGCGGACGCACAGATACGCAGTATTTT.

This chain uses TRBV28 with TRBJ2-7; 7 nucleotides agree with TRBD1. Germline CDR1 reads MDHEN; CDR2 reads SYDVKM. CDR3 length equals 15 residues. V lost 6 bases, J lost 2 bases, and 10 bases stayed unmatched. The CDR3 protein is CASRGTRDSPYEQYF. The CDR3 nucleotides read TGTGCCAGCAGGGGGACCCGGGACAGCCCCTACGAGCAGTACTTC.

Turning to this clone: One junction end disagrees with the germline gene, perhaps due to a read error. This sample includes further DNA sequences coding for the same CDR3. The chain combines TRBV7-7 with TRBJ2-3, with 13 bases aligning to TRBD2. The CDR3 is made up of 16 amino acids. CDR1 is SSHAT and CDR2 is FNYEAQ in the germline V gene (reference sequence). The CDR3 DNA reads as TGTGCTAGCAGCCAGACTAGCGGGGGGTCCACAGATACGCAGTATTTT. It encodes CASSQTSGGSTDTQYF. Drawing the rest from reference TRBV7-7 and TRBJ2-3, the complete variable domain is GAGVSQSPRYKVTKRGQDVTLRCDPISSHATLYWYQQALGQGPEFLTYFNYEAQPDKSGLPSDRFSAERPEGSISTLTIQRTEQRDSAMYRCASSQTSGGSTDTQYFGPGTRLTVL.

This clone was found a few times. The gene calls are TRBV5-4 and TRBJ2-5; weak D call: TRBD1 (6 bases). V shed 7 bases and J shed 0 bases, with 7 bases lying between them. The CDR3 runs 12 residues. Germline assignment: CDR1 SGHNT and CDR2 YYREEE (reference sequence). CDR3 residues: CASGQNQETQYF. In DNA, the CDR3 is TGTGCCAGCGGACAGAACCAAGAGACCCAGTACTTC.

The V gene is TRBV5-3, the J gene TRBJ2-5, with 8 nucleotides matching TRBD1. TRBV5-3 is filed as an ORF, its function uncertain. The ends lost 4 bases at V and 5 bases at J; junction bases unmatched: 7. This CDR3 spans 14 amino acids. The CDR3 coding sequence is TGTGCCAGAAGCCAACTGGACAGGGTTGAGACCCAGTACTTC. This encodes CARSQLDRVETQYF.

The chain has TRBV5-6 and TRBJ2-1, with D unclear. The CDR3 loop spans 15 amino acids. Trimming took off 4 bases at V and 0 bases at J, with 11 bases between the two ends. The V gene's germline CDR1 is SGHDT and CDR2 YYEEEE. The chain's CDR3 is CASSLSPSSYNEQFF. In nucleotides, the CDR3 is TGTGCCAGCAGCCTTAGTCCGAGCTCCTACAATGAGCAGTTCTTC.

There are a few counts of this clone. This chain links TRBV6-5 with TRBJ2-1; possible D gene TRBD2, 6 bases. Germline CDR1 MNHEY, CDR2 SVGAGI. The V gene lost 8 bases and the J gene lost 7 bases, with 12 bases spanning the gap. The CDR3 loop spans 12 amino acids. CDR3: CASRPRGNEQFF. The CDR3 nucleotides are TGTGCCAGCCGCCCACGGGGGAATGAGCAGTTCTTC.

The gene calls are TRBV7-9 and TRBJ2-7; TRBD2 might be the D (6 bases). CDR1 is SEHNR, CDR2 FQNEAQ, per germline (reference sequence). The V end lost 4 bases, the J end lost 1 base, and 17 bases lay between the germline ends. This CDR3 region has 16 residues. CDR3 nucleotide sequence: TGTGCCAGCAGCTACACCCGGGGGAACCCATCCTACGAGCAGTACTTC. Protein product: CASSYTRGNPSYEQYF.

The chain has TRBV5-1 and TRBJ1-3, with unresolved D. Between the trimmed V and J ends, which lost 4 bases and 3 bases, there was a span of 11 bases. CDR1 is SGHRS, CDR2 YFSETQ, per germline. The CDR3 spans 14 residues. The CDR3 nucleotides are TGCGCCAGCAGCGAAGGAGCAAGTGGAAACACCATATATTTT. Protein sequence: CASSEGASGNTIYF.

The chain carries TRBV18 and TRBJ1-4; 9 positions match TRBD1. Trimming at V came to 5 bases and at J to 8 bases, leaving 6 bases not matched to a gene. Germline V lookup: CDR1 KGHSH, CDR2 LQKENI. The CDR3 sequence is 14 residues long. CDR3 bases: TGTGCCAGCTCAGTGACAGGGGGAACCGAAAAACTGTTTTTT. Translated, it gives CASSVTGGTEKLFF.

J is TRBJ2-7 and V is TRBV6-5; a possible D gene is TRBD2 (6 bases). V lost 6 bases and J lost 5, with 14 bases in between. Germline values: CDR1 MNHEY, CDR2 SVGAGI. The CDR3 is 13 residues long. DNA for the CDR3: TGTGCCAGCAGAACTGGGGGGTTGGACGAGCAGTACTTC. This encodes CASRTGGLDEQYF.

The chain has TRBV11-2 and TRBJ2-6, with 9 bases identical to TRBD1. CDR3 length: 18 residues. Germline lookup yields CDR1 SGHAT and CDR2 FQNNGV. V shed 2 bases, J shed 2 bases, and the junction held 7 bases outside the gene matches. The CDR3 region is CASSLTGGVFPGANVLTF. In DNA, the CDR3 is TGTGCCAGCAGCTTAACAGGGGGCGTTTTTCCTGGGGCCAACGTCCTGACTTTC.

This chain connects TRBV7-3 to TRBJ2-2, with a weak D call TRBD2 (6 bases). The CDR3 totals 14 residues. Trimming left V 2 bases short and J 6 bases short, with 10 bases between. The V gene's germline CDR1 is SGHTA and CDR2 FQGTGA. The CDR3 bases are TGTGCCAGCAGCTTATTATGGGGGGCCGGGGAGCTGTTTTTT. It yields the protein CASSLLWGAGELFF.

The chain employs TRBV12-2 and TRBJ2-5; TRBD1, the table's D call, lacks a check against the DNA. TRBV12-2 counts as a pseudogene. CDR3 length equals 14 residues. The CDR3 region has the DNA TGTGCAAGTCGCGTCACGACAGGTAGGGAGACCCAGTACTTC. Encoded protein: CASRVTTGRETQYF.

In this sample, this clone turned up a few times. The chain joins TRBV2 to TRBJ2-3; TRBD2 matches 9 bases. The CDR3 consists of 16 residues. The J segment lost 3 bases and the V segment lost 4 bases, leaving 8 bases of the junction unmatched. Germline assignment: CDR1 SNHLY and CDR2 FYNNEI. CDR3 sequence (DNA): TGTGCCAGCAGTGGGTCGCGGGGGGGTGGGACAGATACGCAGTATTTT. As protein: CASSGSRGGGTDTQYF.

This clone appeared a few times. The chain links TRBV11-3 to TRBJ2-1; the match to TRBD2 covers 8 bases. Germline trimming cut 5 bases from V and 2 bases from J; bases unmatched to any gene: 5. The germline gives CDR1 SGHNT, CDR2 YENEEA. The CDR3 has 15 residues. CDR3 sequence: CASSLSGAAYNEQFF. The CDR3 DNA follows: TGTGCCAGCAGCCTTAGCGGGGCAGCCTACAATGAGCAGTTCTTC.

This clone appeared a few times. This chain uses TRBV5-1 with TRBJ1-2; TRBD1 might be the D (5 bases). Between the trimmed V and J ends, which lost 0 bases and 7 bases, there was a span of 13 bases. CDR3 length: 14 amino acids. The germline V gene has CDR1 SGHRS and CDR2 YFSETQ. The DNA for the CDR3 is TGCGCCAGCAGCTTGGGGCAGGGTAGCGGTGGCTACACCTTC. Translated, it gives CASSLGQGSGGYTF. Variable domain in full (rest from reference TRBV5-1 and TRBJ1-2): KAGVTQTPRYLIKTRGQQVTLSCSPISGHRSVSWYQQTPGQGLQFLFEYFSETQRNKGNFPGRFSGRQFSNSRSEMNVSTLELGDSALYLCASSLGQGSGGYTFGSGTRLTVV.

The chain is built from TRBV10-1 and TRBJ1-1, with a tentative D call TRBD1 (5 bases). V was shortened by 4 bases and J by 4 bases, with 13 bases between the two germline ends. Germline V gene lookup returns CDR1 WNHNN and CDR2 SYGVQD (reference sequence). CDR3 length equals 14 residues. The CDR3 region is CASSVGTGGTEAFF. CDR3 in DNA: TGCGCCAGCAGTGTCGGGACCGGGGGCACTGAAGCTTTCTTT.

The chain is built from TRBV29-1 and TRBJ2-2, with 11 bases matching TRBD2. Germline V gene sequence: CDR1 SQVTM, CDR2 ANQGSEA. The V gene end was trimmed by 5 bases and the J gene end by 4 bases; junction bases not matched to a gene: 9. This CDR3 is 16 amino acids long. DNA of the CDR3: TGCAGCGTTCCGTTTAGCGGGGGGGCCGCCACCGGGGAGCTGTTTTTT. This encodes CSVPFSGGAATGELFF.

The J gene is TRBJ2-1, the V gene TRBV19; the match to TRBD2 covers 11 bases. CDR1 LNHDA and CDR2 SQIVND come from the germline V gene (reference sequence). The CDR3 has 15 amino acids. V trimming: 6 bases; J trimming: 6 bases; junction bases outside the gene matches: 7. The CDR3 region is CASSISGGAVNEQFF. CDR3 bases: TGTGCCAGTAGCATTAGCGGGGGGGCTGTCAATGAGCAGTTCTTC.

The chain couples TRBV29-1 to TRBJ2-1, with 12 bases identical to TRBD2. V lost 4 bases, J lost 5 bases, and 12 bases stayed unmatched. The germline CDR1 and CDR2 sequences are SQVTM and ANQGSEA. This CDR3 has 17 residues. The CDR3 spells CSVVLLLAGGSDNEQFF. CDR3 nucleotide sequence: TGCAGCGTTGTTCTTCTACTAGCGGGAGGAAGCGACAATGAGCAGTTCTTC.